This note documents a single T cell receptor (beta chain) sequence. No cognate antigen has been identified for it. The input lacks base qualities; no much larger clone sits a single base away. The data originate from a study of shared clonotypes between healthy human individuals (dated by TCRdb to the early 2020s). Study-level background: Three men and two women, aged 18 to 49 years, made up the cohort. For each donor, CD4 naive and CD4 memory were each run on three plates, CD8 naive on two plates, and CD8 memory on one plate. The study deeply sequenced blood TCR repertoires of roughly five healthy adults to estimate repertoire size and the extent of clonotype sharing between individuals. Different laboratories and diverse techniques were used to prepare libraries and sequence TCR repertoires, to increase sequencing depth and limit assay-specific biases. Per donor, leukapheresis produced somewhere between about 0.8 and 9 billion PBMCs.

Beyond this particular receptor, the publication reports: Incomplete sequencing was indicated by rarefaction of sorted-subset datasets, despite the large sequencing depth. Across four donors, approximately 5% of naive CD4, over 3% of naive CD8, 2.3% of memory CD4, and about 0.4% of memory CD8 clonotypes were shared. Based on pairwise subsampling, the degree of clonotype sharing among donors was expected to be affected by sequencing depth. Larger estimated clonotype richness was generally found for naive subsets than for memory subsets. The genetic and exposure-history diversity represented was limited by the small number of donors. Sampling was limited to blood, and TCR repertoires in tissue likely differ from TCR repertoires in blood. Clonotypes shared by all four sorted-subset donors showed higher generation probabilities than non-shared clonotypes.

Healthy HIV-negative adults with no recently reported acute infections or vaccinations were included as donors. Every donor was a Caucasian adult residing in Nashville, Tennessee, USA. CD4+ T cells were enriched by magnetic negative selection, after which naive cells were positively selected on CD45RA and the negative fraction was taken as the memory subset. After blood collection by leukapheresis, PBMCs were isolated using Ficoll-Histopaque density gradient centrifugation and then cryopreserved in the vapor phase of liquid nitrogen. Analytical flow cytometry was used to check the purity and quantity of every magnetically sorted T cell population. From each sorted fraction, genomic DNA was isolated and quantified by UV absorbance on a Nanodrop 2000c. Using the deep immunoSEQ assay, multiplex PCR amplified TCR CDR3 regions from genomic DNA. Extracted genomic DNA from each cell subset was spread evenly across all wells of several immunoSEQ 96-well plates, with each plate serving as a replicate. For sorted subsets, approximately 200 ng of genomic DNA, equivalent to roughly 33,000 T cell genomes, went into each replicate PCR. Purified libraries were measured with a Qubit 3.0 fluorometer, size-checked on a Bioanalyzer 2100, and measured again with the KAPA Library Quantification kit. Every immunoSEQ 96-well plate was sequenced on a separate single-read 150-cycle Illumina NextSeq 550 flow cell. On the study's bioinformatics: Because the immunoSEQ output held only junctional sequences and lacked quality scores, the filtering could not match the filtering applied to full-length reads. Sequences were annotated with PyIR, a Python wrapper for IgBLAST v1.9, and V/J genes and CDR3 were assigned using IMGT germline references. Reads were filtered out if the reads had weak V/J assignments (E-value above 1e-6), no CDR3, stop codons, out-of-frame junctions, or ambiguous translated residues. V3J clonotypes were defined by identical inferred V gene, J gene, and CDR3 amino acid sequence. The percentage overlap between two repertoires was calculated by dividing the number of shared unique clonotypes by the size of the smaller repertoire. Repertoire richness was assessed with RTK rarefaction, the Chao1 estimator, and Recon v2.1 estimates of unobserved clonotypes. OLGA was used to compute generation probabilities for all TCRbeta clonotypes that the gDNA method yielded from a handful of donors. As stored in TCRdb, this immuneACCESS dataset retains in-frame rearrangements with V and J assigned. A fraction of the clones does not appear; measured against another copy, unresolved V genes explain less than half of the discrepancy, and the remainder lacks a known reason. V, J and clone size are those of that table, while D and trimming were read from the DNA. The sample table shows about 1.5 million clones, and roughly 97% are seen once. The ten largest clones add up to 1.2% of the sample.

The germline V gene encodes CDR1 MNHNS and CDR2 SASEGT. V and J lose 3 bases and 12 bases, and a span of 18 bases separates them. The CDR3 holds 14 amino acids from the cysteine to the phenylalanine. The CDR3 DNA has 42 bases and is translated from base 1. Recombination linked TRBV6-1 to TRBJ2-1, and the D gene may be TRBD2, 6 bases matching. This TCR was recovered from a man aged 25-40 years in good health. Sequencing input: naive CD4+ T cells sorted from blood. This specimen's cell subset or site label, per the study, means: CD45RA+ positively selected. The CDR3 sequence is CASSEPPGGRWQFF. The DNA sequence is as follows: TGTGCCAGCAGTGAGCCCCCCGGGGGAAGGTGGCAGTTCTTC.